These 6 T cell receptor beta chains were all obtained from the same sample, sequenced in a study of CD8 T cell repertoires and HIV-1 epitope variants. Generated by immunoSEQ multiplex PCR, the TCRdb table keeps only in-frame clones and is missing some. The sample gives 80,000 to 95,000 clones, just under 75% of which show up once; 20% to 30% is in the top ten. Source material: uncultured baseline CD8+ T cells from peripheral blood mononuclear cells (PBMCs). These TCRs come from a male donor with HIV.

In this sample, this clone turned up many times. The gene calls are TRBV28 and TRBJ1-4; 8 nucleotides line up with TRBD1. The V segment lost 5 bases and the J segment 6 bases; nucleotides outside the gene matches: 14. CDR3 length: 17 residues. Germline V gene lookup returns CDR1 MDHEN and CDR2 SYDVKM. CDR3 sequence reads: CASSPLRDRRQDEKLFF. CDR3 DNA sequence: TGTGCCAGCAGTCCCCTAAGGGACAGGCGGCAGGATGAAAAACTGTTTTTT.

This chain links TRBV6-5 with TRBJ2-1; D might be TRBD1 (5 bases). CDR1 is MNHEY and CDR2 is SVGAGI in the germline V gene. The CDR3 sequence is 13 residues long. V was pared by 6 bases and J by 3 bases, with 9 bases between. CDR3 nucleotides: TGTGCCAGCAGACGCGACAGCTACAATGAGCAGTTCTTC. The encoded protein is CASRRDSYNEQFF.

The V call is TRBV4-1, the J call TRBJ2-1, with a possible D match to TRBD2 (6 bases). The germline V gene encodes CDR1 MGHRA and CDR2 YSYEKL. The CDR3 is made up of 15 amino acids. V shed 0 bases and J shed 0 bases, with 6 bases lying between them. The CDR3 DNA reads TGCGCCAGCAGCCAAGACGGGAGCTCCTACAATGAGCAGTTCTTC. Its translation is CASSQDGSSYNEQFF.

The rearrangement links TRBV2 to TRBJ1-5; no reliable D call. The CDR3 has 13 residues. CDR1 and CDR2 (germline): SNHLY, FYNNEI. The V end was cut by 4 bases, the J end by 5 bases, with 9 bases between. CDR3 in amino acids: CASSAQAYQPQHF. The CDR3 DNA reads TGTGCCAGCAGTGCACAAGCGTATCAGCCCCAGCATTTT.

This chain uses TRBV30 with TRBJ1-3; D remains unclear. Looked up from germline, CDR1 is GTSNPN and CDR2 is SVGIG (reference sequence). The CDR3 totals 14 residues. Trimming removed 2 bases at V and 9 bases at J, with 17 bases between. CDR3 DNA: TGTGCCTGGAGTCCCCAAGGTGCGGCTTCCACCATATATTTT. As protein: CAWSPQGAASTIYF.

The chain carries TRBV9 and TRBJ2-1; the D is unclear. CDR3 length: 14 amino acids. The germline gives CDR1 SGDLS, CDR2 YYNGEE. Trimming took off 0 bases at V and 7 bases at J, with 11 bases between the two ends. The CDR3 DNA is TGTGCCAGCAGCGTAGCGGCCTTAGGGAATGAGCAGTTCTTC. This gives the protein CASSVAALGNEQFF.